The following is a T cell receptor (beta chain) sequence with its context. A much larger clone is a single base away; this may be a read error. The CDR3 consists of 10 residues. Looked up from germline, CDR1 is DFQATT and CDR2 is SNEGSKA (reference sequence). The second PCR ran about 6 to 12 cycles with a sample-barcoded 5' primer and J-beta primers. Each CDR3 protein gets one entry after TCRdb re-called the 5' RACE reads with MiXCR. The data show 500,000 to 700,000 distinct CDR3 sequences, 25% to 35% seen once. This record belongs to a study of blood T cells in healthy people across ages. Sequencing used blood. The source of this sequence is a woman over 75 in good health. The chain recombines TRBV20-1 with TRBJ2-7; D uncertain. The CDR3: CSAEYYKQYF. The CDR3 DNA sequence: TGCAGTGCTGAATACTACAAGCAGTACTTC.